This T cell receptor (beta chain) was identified during a study of T cells in Graves' hyperthyroidism and ophthalmopathy. Across the whole study: Peripheral blood samples were taken at initial diagnosis, prior to any treatment. General study results and limits: Most thyroid-expanded clonotypes above 0.001 were also found in blood.

Ten or more counts support this clonotype. What it binds is unknown. CDR3 length: 14 amino acids. V was clipped by 4 bases and J by 9 bases; unmatched bases: 6. The germline CDR1 and CDR2 sequences are SGHTA and FQGTGA. Researchers took RNA transcripts and amplified the TCR beta CDR3 regions from them. A first-round RT-PCR of the TCR CDR3 used the HTBI primer set. Each CDR3 protein gets one entry after TCRdb re-called the multiplex PCR reads with MiXCR. This sample has roughly 180,000 distinct CDR3 sequences; over 15% occur once, and the top ten carry roughly 30%. This receptor was obtained from a woman aged 50 to 65 with Graves' hyperthyroidism. J is TRBJ2-1 and V is TRBV7-3; TRBD1 matches 10 bases. Sequencing was done on a sample of blood. The CDR3 DNA reads as TGTGCCAGCAGCTCCACAGGACAGGGGGGTGAGCAGTTCTTC. Its protein is CASSSTGQGGEQFF.